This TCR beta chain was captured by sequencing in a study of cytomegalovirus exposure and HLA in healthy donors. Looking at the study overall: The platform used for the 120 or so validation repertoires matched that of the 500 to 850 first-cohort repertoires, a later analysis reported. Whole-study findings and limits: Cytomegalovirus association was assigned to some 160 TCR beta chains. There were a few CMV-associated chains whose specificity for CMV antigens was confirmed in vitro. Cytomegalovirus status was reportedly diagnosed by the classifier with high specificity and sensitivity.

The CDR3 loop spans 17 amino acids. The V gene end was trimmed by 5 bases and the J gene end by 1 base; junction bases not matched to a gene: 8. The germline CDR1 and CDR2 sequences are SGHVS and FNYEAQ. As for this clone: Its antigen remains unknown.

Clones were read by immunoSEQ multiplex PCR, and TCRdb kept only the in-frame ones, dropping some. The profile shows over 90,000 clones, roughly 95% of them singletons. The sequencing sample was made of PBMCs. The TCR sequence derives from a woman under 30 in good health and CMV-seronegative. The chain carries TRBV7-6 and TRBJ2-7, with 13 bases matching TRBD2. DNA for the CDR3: TGTGCCAGCAGCCGCGGGACTAGCGGGGACTCTTCCTACGAGCAGTACTTC. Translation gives CASSRGTSGDSSYEQYF.